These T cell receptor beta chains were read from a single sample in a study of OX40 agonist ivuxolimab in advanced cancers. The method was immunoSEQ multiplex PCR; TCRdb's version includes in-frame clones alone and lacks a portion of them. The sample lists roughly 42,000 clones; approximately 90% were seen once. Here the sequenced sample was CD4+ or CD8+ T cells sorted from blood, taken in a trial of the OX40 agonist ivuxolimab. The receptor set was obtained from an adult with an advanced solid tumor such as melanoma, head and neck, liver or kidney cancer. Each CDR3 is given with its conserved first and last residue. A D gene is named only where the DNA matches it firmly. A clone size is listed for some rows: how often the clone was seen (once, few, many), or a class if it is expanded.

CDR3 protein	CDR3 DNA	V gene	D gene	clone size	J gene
CASSPGTGAYEQYF	TGCGCCAGCAGCCCCGGGACAGGGGCCTACGAGCAGTACTTC	TRBV4-1	TRBD1	-	TRBJ2-7
CASSSHMEETQYF	TGTGCCAGTAGTTCACACATGGAGGAGACCCAGTACTTC	TRBV19	-	-	TRBJ2-5
CASSETSLSPGELFF	TGCGCCAGCAGTGAGACTAGCTTGAGCCCCGGGGAGCTGTTTTTT	TRBV10-1	-	once	TRBJ2-2
CASGLVVGTGELFF	TGTGCTAGTGGTTTGGTAGTAGGCACCGGGGAGCTGTTTTTT	TRBV12-5	-	once	TRBJ2-2
CASSLGGQSYEQYF	TGTGCCAGCAGCTTAGGGGGACAGAGCTACGAGCAGTACTTC	TRBV11-2	TRBD1	-	TRBJ2-7
CASSQDPAGGYEQYF	TGCGCCAGCAGCCAAGATCCAGCGGGAGGTTACGAGCAGTACTTC	TRBV4-3	TRBD2	-	TRBJ2-7
CASSIDTAANYGYTF	TGTGCCAGTAGTATAGATACGGCGGCTAACTATGGCTACACCTTC	TRBV19	-	-	TRBJ1-2
CASSFGTGVQPQHF	TGTGCCAGCAGTTTCGGGACAGGGGTCCAGCCCCAGCATTTT	TRBV27	TRBD1	-	TRBJ1-5
CSGKDSSYEQYF	TGCAGCGGCAAGGACAGCAGCTACGAGCAGTACTTC	TRBV29-1	-	-	TRBJ2-7
CASSWGIFSEQYF	TGTGCCAGCAGCTGGGGGATTTTTAGCGAGCAGTACTTC	TRBV7-2	-	-	TRBJ2-7
CASSLEVGYEQYF	TGTGCCAGCAGCTTAGAAGTGGGGTACGAGCAGTACTTC	TRBV7-6	-	-	TRBJ2-7
CASSQRQRNLYYGYTF	TGTGCCAGCAGTCAACGACAGAGGAACTTATACTATGGCTACACCTTC	TRBV28	-	-	TRBJ1-2
CASSNHPSYNEQFF	TGTGCCAGCAGCAATCACCCCTCCTACAATGAGCAGTTCTTC	TRBV6-5	-	medium-sized	TRBJ2-1
CAWEEGRGQPQHF	TGTGCCTGGGAAGAAGGGAGGGGTCAGCCCCAGCATTTT	TRBV30	-	-	TRBJ1-5
CASSQERQGIDEQFF	TGCGCCAGCAGCCAAGAGAGACAGGGAATCGATGAGCAGTTCTTC	TRBV4-1	TRBD1	once	TRBJ2-1
CASRMGLAGTFYEQYF	TGTGCCAGCCGAATGGGACTAGCGGGAACATTCTACGAGCAGTACTTC	TRBV2	TRBD2	once	TRBJ2-7
CASRPTGTHYEQYF	TGTGCCAGCAGGCCGACAGGGACCCACTACGAGCAGTACTTC	TRBV28	TRBD1	-	TRBJ2-7
CAWSVTGGAGGYTF	TGTGCCTGGAGTGTAACAGGGGGCGCCGGTGGCTACACCTTC	TRBV30	TRBD1	-	TRBJ1-2
CASSLARLDGVDEQYF	TGTGCCAGCAGCTTAGCGCGCCTAGACGGTGTCGACGAGCAGTACTTC	TRBV11-1	-	-	TRBJ2-7
CASSSNQGNDYGYTF	TGTGCCAGCAGTTCCAACCAGGGGAACGACTATGGCTACACCTTC	TRBV27	-	once	TRBJ1-2
CASSSGDYEQYF	TGTGCCAGCAGTTCAGGTGATTACGAGCAGTACTTC	TRBV28	-	-	TRBJ2-7
CASSPGTSFLEQYF	TGCGCCAGCAGCCCCGGGACTAGCTTTCTCGAGCAGTACTTC	TRBV10-1	TRBD2	-	TRBJ2-7
CASSGTGGDTQYF	TGCGCCAGCAGCGGAACAGGGGGAGATACGCAGTATTTT	TRBV5-1	TRBD1	-	TRBJ2-3
CASSDFRQGAHEQYF	TGTGCCAGCAGTGATTTCCGCCAGGGGGCCCACGAGCAGTACTTC	TRBV6-1	TRBD1	-	TRBJ2-7
CASSLMGFHNEQFF	TGTGCCAGCAGTTTAATGGGGTTCCACAATGAGCAGTTCTTC	TRBV27	-	-	TRBJ2-1
CASSLGENYGYTF	TGTGCCAGCAGTTTGGGGGAAAACTATGGCTACACCTTC	TRBV28	-	-	TRBJ1-2
CASSLMTGGNPEAFF	TGTGCCAGCAGCTTAATGACAGGGGGGAACCCTGAAGCTTTCTTT	TRBV7-9	TRBD1	-	TRBJ1-1
CASSVGPGGFEAFF	TGTGCCAGCAGCGTAGGGCCAGGGGGGTTTGAAGCTTTCTTT	TRBV9	TRBD1	-	TRBJ1-1
CASSLGLAVNTGELFF	TGTGCCAGTAGCCTCGGACTAGCGGTAAACACCGGGGAGCTGTTTTTT	TRBV19	TRBD2	-	TRBJ2-2
CSVVYGYGYTF	TGCAGCGTTGTGTATGGGTATGGCTACACCTTC	TRBV29-1	-	-	TRBJ1-2
CASSFGSGNEQYF	TGCGCCAGCAGCTTCGGAAGCGGAAACGAGCAGTACTTC	TRBV5-1	-	-	TRBJ2-7
CASSAQLEGNEQFF	TGTGCCAGCAGCGCCCAACTGGAGGGCAATGAGCAGTTCTTC	TRBV9	-	-	TRBJ2-1
CASSSYSLQETQYF	TGTGCCAGCAGTTCCTACAGCCTCCAAGAGACCCAGTACTTC	TRBV27	-	-	TRBJ2-5
CASSLSWDQPQHF	TGTGCCAGCAGTTTATCTTGGGATCAGCCCCAGCATTTT	TRBV27	-	once	TRBJ1-5
CASSATGSSYNEQFF	TGTGCCAGCAGCGCTACGGGGTCCTCCTACAATGAGCAGTTCTTC	TRBV9	-	-	TRBJ2-1
CASSLNFEQYF	TGTGCCAGCAGCTTAAATTTCGAGCAGTACTTC	TRBV11-2	-	-	TRBJ2-7
CASSLAGASNTGELFF	TGTGCCAGCAGCTTAGCAGGGGCTTCCAACACCGGGGAGCTGTTTTTT	TRBV7-6	-	-	TRBJ2-2
CASLSTSGHNNEQFF	TGCGCCAGCTTGTCGACTAGCGGCCATAACAATGAGCAGTTCTTC	TRBV5-1	TRBD2	-	TRBJ2-1